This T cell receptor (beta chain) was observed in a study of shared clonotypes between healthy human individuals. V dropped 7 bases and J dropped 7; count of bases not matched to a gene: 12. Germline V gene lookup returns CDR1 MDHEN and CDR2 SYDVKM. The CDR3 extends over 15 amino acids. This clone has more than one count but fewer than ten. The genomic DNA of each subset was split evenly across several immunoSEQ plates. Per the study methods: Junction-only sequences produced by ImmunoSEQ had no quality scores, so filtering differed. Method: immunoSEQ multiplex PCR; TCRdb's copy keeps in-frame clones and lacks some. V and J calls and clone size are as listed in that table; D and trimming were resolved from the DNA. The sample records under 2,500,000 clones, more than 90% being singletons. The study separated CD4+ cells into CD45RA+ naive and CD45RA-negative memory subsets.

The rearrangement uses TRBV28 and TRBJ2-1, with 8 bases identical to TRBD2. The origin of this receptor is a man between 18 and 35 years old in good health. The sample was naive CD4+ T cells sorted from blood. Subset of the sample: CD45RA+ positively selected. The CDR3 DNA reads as TGTGCCAGCACCGAAATCGGGACTAGGAGGAATGAGCAGTTCTTC. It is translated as CASTEIGTRRNEQFF.